The 25 T cell receptor beta chains below come from one sample, sequenced in a study of blood T cell repertoires in COVID-19. TCRdb's table, derived via immunoSEQ multiplex PCR, lists solely in-frame clones and lacks some. Among around 250,000 clones listed, 88% were seen once. Sequenced material: peripheral blood. The receptor set was obtained from a woman in her 70s with COVID-19, enrolled during active disease.

V and J are TRBV7-2 and TRBJ1-2, with 8 bases identical to TRBD1. This CDR3 comprises 14 residues. CDR1 SGHTA and CDR2 FQGNSA come from the germline V gene. The trim removed 5 bases at V and 2 bases at J, leaving 4 bases unmatched. As DNA, the CDR3 is TGTGCCAGCAGCATCGCAGGGGGCAACTATGGCTACACCTTC. Translating gives CASSIAGGNYGYTF. The whole variable domain, filled in from reference TRBV7-2 and TRBJ1-2, reads GAGVSQSPSNKVTEKGKDVELRCDPISGHTALYWYRQSLGQGLEFLIYFQGNSAPDKSGLPSDRFSAERTGGSVSTLTIQRTQQEDSAVYLCASSIAGGNYGYTFGSGTRLTVV.

The chain carries TRBV18 and TRBJ1-5; 8 bases match TRBD1. V lost 4 bases, J lost 8 bases, and 10 bases stayed unmatched. Germline CDR1 reads KGHSH; CDR2 reads LQKENI. The CDR3 has 15 amino acids. CDR3 protein: CASSLSGTGVEPQHF. The CDR3 DNA sequence: TGTGCCAGCTCACTCTCCGGGACAGGAGTGGAGCCCCAGCATTTT.

The genes are TRBV19 and TRBJ1-6; D unclear. This CDR3 has 11 residues. Germline V lookup: CDR1 LNHDA, CDR2 SQIVND (reference sequence). The germline V and J ends were trimmed by 8 bases and 8 bases, with 7 bases remaining between them. This CDR3 reads CASSVDSPLHF. The CDR3 nucleotides are TGTGCCAGTTCCGTCGATTCACCCCTCCACTTT.

The V and J genes are TRBV7-9 and TRBJ1-3; D unresolved. Germline CDR1 reads SEHNR; CDR2 reads FQNEAQ (reference sequence). This CDR3 comprises 13 residues. Deletions cut 6 bases from V and 0 bases from J, with 6 bases between. The CDR3 DNA reads as TGTGCCAGCAGACAGAGCTCTGGAAACACCATATATTTT. This translates into CASRQSSGNTIYF.

V and J are TRBV5-1 and TRBJ2-1, with a weak D call TRBD2 (5 bases). Germline lookup yields CDR1 SGHRS and CDR2 YFSETQ. With 4 bases removed from V and 3 bases from J, the gap between germline ends came to 11 bases. The CDR3 extends over 14 amino acids. Written as DNA, the CDR3 is TGCGCCAGCAGCCCCAGTGGAGGCTACAATGAGCAGTTCTTC. The encoded protein is CASSPSGGYNEQFF.

The chain uses TRBV6-7 and TRBJ1-3; 8 bases are a match to TRBD1. TRBV6-7 is placed among ORFs of uncertain function. CDR3 length equals 18 residues. V was pared by 7 bases and J by 3 bases, with 17 bases of the junction left unmatched. CDR3 bases: TGTGCCAGCAATAAACGGGGTCAGGGGGCGGATTATGGAAACACCATATATTTT. It encodes CASNKRGQGADYGNTIYF.

The chain couples TRBV10-3 to TRBJ2-7; D is unclear. Trimming took 3 bases from V and 2 from J, leaving 5 bases between them. The length of the CDR3 is 12 residues. The V gene's germline CDR1 is ENHRY and CDR2 SYGVKD. The CDR3 region has the DNA TGTGCCATCAGTGATTCCACCTACGAGCAGTACTTC. It specifies CAISDSTYEQYF.

V gene TRBV10-3 combines with J gene TRBJ1-1; 10 nucleotides line up with TRBD1. Germline values: CDR1 ENHRY, CDR2 SYGVKD. The CDR3 loop spans 14 amino acids. J lost 5 bases, V lost 2 bases, and 2 bases had no gene match. CDR3 DNA sequence: TGTGCCATCAGTGAGGGGACAGGGGCAACTGAAGCTTTCTTT. Protein sequence: CAISEGTGATEAFF.

The CDR3 region has the DNA TGTGCCAGCTCACCAGGCATTCGGGGTGGCGAGCAGTACTTC. Its translation: CASSPGIRGGEQYF. V is TRBV18 and J is TRBJ2-7, with a tentative D call TRBD2 (5 bases). The CDR3 sequence is 14 residues long. Germline V gene data show CDR1 as KGHSH and CDR2 as LQKENI. Trimming stripped 2 bases from V and 6 bases from J, with 14 bases between.

The rearrangement uses TRBV9 and TRBJ2-1; TRBD1 matches 8 bases. This CDR3 region has 14 residues. The germline V gene encodes CDR1 SGDLS and CDR2 YYNGEE. The junction had 2 bases not matched to a gene; V was cut back by 1 base and J by 5 bases. In DNA, the CDR3 is TGTGCCAGCAGCGTACAGGGACAGGACAATGAGCAGTTCTTC. Amino acid sequence: CASSVQGQDNEQFF. The variable domain in full, completed from reference TRBV9 and TRBJ2-1, reads DSGVTQTPKHLITATGQRVTLRCSPRSGDLSVYWYQQSLDQGLQFLIQYYNGEERAKGNILERFSAQQFPDLHSELNLSSLELGDSALYFCASSVQGQDNEQFFGPGTRLTVL.

V gene TRBV14 combines with J gene TRBJ1-1, with D maybe TRBD1 (6 bases). Deletions cut 0 bases from V and 0 bases from J, with 14 bases between. Germline CDR1 and CDR2: SGHDN and FVKESK. The CDR3 sequence is 17 residues long. As DNA, the CDR3 is TGTGCCAGCAGCCAAGAGTTGACAGGCTATGTGAACACTGAAGCTTTCTTT. Its protein product is CASSQELTGYVNTEAFF.

This clone is a singleton in its sample. The chain couples TRBV7-9 to TRBJ2-7; the match to TRBD1 covers 8 bases. Germline-derived CDR1 and CDR2 are SEHNR and FQNEAQ (reference sequence). CDR3 length: 15 amino acids. Trimming at V came to 5 bases and at J to 2 bases, leaving 8 bases not matched to a gene. The DNA for the CDR3 is TGTGCCAGCAGCCCAGGGGGGACAGGAGCCTACGAGCAGTACTTC. This encodes CASSPGGTGAYEQYF.

The chain combines TRBV6-6 with TRBJ2-7; 8 bases agree with TRBD1. From germline, CDR1 is MNHNY and CDR2 SVGAGI (reference sequence). V lost 0 bases to trimming and J lost 4 bases; unmatched junction nucleotides: 5. This CDR3 comprises 15 residues. The CDR3 here is CASSYSRQGSYEQYF. Here the CDR3 DNA reads TGTGCCAGCAGTTACTCACGACAGGGGAGTTACGAGCAGTACTTC.

The chain recombines TRBV19 with TRBJ2-5; 7 bases map to TRBD2. This CDR3 contains 15 residues. Germline V gene lookup returns CDR1 LNHDA and CDR2 SQIVND (reference sequence). Germline trimming cut 1 base from V and 5 bases from J; bases unmatched to any gene: 7. CDR3 DNA: TGTGCCAGTAGTATAGCCGGGAGGCCCCTCGAGACCCAGTACTTC. Its protein product is CASSIAGRPLETQYF.

This chain links TRBV5-6 with TRBJ2-7; tentatively, D is TRBD1 (6 bases). Germline-derived CDR1 and CDR2 are SGHDT and YYEEEE. CDR3 length: 12 amino acids. V shed 2 bases and J shed 4 bases, with 7 bases lying between them. CDR3 sequence (DNA): TGTGCCAGCAGCTTAAGGGGGTACGAGCAGTACTTC. Translated: CASSLRGYEQYF.

This clone showed up many times. The chain links TRBV7-2 to TRBJ2-2; TRBD2 aligns across 12 bases. Germline-derived CDR1 and CDR2 are SGHTA and FQGNSA. Trimming at V came to 3 bases and at J to 4 bases, leaving 3 bases not matched to a gene. The CDR3 loop spans 16 amino acids. The CDR3 DNA sequence: TGTGCCAGCAGCTTCCCACTAGCGGGAGGCACCGGGGAGCTGTTTTTT. Its protein product is CASSFPLAGGTGELFF.

This chain uses TRBV30 with TRBJ1-4, with 10 nucleotides matching TRBD1. J gave up 0 bases and V 1 base, and 2 bases lay outside the gene matches. Germline CDR1 is GTSNPN and CDR2 is SVGIG (reference sequence). The CDR3 length is 16 residues. In DNA, the CDR3 is TGTGCCTGGAGTGGCGGGACAGGGGCAACTAATGAAAAACTGTTTTTT. Translation: CAWSGGTGATNEKLFF.

This chain connects TRBV13 to TRBJ2-7; TRBD1 aligns across 7 bases. Germline V gene lookup returns CDR1 PRHDT and CDR2 FYEKMQ (reference sequence). With V trimmed by 1 base and J by 6 bases, 3 bases remained unmatched. The CDR3 runs to 13 residues. The CDR3 protein is CASSLDRGREQYF. CDR3 coding DNA: TGTGCCAGCAGCTTAGATAGGGGGCGCGAGCAGTACTTC.

This chain joins TRBV19 and TRBJ1-6; 7 bases match TRBD1. The CDR3 runs 16 residues. CDR1 and CDR2 (germline): LNHDA, SQIVND (reference sequence). With V trimmed by 5 bases and J by 4 bases, 8 bases remained unmatched. CDR3 DNA: TGTGCCAGTAGTTCGCGGGACAGCGGATATAATTCACCCCTCCACTTT. Translated, it gives CASSSRDSGYNSPLHF.

The rearrangement joins TRBV24-1 to TRBJ2-7; 11 positions agree with TRBD2. Germline assignment: CDR1 KGHDR and CDR2 SFDVKD. Germline trimming cut 5 bases from V and 5 bases from J; bases unmatched to any gene: 13. The CDR3 has 17 residues. The chain's CDR3 is CATSALRIGTSGHEQYF. The CDR3 bases are TGTGCCACCAGTGCTCTGAGGATCGGGACTAGCGGCCACGAGCAGTACTTC.

This rearrangement joins TRBV7-8 to TRBJ2-5; weak D call: TRBD2 (5 bases). V lost 1 base and J 4 bases, leaving 10 bases between the germline ends. This CDR3 spans 14 amino acids. Germline V gives CDR1 SGHVS, CDR2 FQNEAQ. The CDR3 region has the DNA TGTGCCAGCAGCTTAGGGCCCAGCGGAGAGACCCAGTACTTC. It translates to CASSLGPSGETQYF.

V and J are TRBV2 and TRBJ2-5; 7 nucleotides match TRBD1. With V trimmed by 10 bases and J by 1 base, 12 bases remained unmatched. Germline CDR1 SNHLY, CDR2 FYNNEI. The CDR3 length is 15 residues. CDR3 region: CATSRQWTGQETQYF. CDR3 bases: TGTGCCACCAGCAGGCAATGGACAGGCCAAGAGACCCAGTACTTC.

This chain joins TRBV11-1 and TRBJ1-5, with D unresolved. Trimming pared 5 bases from V and 2 bases from J, leaving 13 bases between. CDR1 is SGHAT, CDR2 FQDESV, per germline (reference sequence). CDR3 length: 15 residues. The CDR3 DNA follows: TGTGCCAGCAGCCCGGACGGGAAGGGCAATCAGCCCCAGCATTTT. It translates to CASSPDGKGNQPQHF.

The J gene is TRBJ1-2, the V gene TRBV6-5, with 9 positions matching TRBD1. The J segment lost 3 bases and the V segment lost 6 bases, leaving 8 bases of the junction unmatched. Germline V gene lookup returns CDR1 MNHEY and CDR2 SVGAGI. This CDR3 has 15 amino acids. The chain's CDR3 is CASSQLRTGDYGYTF. Written as DNA, the CDR3 is TGTGCCAGCAGCCAACTCCGGACAGGGGACTATGGCTACACCTTC.

The chain joins TRBV20-1 to TRBJ1-5; no clear D gene. This CDR3 is built from 11 residues. V was trimmed by 3 bases and J by 2 bases, leaving 2 bases between them. Per the germline V gene, CDR1 is DFQATT and CDR2 is SNEGSKA (reference sequence). CDR3 nucleotide sequence: TGCAGTGCTAGCGGCAATCAGCCCCAGCATTTT. This translates into CSASGNQPQHF.